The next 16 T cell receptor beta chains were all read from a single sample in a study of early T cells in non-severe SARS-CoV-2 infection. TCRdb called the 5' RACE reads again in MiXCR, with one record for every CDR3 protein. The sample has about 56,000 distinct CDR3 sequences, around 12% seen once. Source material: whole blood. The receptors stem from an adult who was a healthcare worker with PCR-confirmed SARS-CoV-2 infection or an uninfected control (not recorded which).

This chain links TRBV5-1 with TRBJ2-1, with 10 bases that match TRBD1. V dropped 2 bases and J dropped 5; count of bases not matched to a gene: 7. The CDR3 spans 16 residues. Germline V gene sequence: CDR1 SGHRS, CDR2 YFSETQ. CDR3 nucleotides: TGCGCCAGCAGCTTTGGGACAGGGGATCTTAACAATGAGCAGTTCTTC. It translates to CASSFGTGDLNNEQFF. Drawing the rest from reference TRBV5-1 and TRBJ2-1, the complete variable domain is KAGVTQTPRYLIKTRGQQVTLSCSPISGHRSVSWYQQTPGQGLQFLFEYFSETQRNKGNFPGRFSGRQFSNSRSEMNVSTLELGDSALYLCASSFGTGDLNNEQFFGPGTRLTVL.

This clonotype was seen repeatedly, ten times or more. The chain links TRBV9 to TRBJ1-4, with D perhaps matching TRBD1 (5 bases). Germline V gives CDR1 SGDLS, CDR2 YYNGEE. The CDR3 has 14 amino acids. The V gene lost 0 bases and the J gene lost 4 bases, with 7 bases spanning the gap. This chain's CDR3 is CASSVGTFNEKLFF. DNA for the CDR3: TGTGCCAGCAGCGTAGGGACATTTAATGAAAAACTGTTTTTT.

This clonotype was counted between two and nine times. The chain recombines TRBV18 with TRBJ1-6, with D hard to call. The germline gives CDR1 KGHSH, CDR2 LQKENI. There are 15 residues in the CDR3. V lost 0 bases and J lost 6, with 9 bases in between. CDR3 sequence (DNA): TGTGCCAGCTCACCACCGGTTGGGGTTAATTCACCCCTCCACTTT. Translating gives CASSPPVGVNSPLHF.

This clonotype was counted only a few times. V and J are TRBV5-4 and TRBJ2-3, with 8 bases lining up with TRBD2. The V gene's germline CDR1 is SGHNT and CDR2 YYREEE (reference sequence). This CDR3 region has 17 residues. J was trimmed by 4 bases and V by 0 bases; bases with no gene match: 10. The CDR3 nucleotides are TGTGCCAGCAGCTTGGGGGGGACTAGTCGGAAAGCAGATACGCAGTATTTT. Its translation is CASSLGGTSRKADTQYF.

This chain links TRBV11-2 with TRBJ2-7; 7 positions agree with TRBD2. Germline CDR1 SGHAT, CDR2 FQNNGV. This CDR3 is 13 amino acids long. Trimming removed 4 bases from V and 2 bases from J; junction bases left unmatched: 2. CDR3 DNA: TGTGCCAGCAGCTCCCGGGAGGCCTACGAGCAGTACTTC. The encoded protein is CASSSREAYEQYF.

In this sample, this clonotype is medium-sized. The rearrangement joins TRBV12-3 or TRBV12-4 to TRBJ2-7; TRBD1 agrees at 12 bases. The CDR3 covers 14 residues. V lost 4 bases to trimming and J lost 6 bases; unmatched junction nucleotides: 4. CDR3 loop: CASSSGQGAREQYF. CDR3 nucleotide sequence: TGTGCCAGCAGTTCGGGACAGGGGGCACGCGAGCAGTACTTC.

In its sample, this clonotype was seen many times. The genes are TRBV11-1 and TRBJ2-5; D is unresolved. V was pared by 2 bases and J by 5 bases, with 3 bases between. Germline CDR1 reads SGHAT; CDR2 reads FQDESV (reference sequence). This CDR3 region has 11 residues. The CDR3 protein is CASSLTETQYF. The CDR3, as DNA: TGTGCCAGCAGCTTAACGGAGACCCAGTACTTC.

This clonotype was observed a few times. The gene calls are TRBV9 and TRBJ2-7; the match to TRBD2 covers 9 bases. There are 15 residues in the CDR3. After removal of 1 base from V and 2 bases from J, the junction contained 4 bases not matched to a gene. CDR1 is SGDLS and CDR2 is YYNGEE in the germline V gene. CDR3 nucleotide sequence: TGTGCCAGCAGCGTATCGTCTAGCGGGACCTACGAGCAGTACTTC. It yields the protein CASSVSSSGTYEQYF.

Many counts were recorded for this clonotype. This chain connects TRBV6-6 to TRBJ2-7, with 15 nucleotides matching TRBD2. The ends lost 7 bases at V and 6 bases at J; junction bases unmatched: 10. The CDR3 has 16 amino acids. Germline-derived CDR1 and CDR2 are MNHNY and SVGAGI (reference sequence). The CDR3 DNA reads TGTGCCAGCACGAGACACTCGGGACTAGCGGGAGGCGAGCAGTACTTC. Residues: CASTRHSGLAGGEQYF.

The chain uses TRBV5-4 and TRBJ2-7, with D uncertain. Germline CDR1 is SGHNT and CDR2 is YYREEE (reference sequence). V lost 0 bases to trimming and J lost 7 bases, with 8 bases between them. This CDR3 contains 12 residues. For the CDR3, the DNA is TGTGCCAGCAGCTTGGGGATGGGGGAGCAGTACTTC. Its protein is CASSLGMGEQYF.

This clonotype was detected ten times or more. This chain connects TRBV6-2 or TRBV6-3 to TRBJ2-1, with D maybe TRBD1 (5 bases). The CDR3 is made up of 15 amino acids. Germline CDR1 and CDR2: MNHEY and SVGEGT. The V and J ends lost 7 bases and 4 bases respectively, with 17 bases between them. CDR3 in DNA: TGTGCCAGCACTAAGGCAGGGAAACCGTACAATGAGCAGTTCTTC. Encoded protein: CASTKAGKPYNEQFF.

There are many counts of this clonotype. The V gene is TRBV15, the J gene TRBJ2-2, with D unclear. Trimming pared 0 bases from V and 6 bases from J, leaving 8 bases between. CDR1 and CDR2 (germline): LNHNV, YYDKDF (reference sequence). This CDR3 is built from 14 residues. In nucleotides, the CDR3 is TGTGCCACCAGCAGAGATCTCCCCGCCGGGGAGCTGTTTTTT. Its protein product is CATSRDLPAGELFF.

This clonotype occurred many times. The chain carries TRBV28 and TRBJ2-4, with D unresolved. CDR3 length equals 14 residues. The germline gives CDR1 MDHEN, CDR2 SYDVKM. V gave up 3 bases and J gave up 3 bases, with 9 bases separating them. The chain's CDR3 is CASSFAGIKNIQYF. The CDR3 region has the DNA TGTGCCAGCAGTTTCGCAGGAATCAAAAACATTCAGTACTTC.

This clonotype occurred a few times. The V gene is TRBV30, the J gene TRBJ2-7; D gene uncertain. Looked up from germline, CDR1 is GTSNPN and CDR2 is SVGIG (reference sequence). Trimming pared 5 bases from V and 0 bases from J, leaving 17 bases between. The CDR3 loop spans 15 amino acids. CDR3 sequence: CAWAAISESSYEQYF. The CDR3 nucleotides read TGTGCCTGGGCAGCTATTTCCGAGAGCTCCTACGAGCAGTACTTC.

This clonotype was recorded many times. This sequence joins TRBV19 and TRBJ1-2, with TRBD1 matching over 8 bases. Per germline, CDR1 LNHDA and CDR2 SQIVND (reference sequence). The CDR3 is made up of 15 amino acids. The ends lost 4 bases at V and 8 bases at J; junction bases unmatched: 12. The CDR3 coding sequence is TGTGCCAGTAGTACAAGCAGACAGGGGAAGAGGGGCTACACCTTC. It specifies CASSTSRQGKRGYTF.

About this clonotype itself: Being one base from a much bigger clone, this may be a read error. CDR3 bases: TGTACCAGCAGCGAAACGCCGGGACAGGGGGACTCTGGAAACACCATATATTTT. Translated: CTSSETPGQGDSGNTIYF. The chain recombines TRBV13 with TRBJ1-3; TRBD1 agrees at 11 bases. CDR1 is PRHDT and CDR2 is FYEKMQ in the germline V gene (reference sequence). The CDR3 spans 18 residues.